A selection of T cell receptor beta chains follows, all from one sample in a study of cytomegalovirus exposure and HLA in healthy donors. TCRdb's table, derived via immunoSEQ multiplex PCR, lists solely in-frame clones and lacks some. The sample includes about 200,000 clones, around 77% of them seen just once. Sample: PBMCs. Receptors were obtained from a woman between 25 and 40 years old in good health and CMV-seronegative. The conserved cysteine and the conserved F or W are not part of the CDR3 here. The order of the fields is V gene, D gene, J gene, CDR3 protein. The D gene is left open where the match is weak.

V: TRBV2; D: .; J: TRBJ1-1; CDR3: ASLSGVTEAF
V: TRBV11-2; D: TRBD2; J: TRBJ2-1; CDR3: ASSLGAGLGNEQF
V: TRBV7-9; D: TRBD2; J: TRBJ2-2; CDR3: ASSTRTSGANTGELF
V: TRBV28; D: .; J: TRBJ2-2; CDR3: ASSSIGRGTGELF
V: TRBV27; D: TRBD1; J: TRBJ2-7; CDR3: ASSYLGTGTYEQY
V: TRBV5-4; D: TRBD2; J: TRBJ2-5; CDR3: ASSFRLAGSDEY
V: TRBV5-6; D: TRBD2; J: TRBJ2-3; CDR3: ASSLLAGGGDTQY
V: TRBV27; D: TRBD2; J: TRBJ2-7; CDR3: ASRRSGGLYVEQY
V: TRBV9; D: .; J: TRBJ1-6; CDR3: ASNRGGGNSPLH
V: TRBV9; D: TRBD2; J: TRBJ2-1; CDR3: ASSGLAGDGEQF
V: TRBV29-1; D: TRBD1; J: TRBJ2-1; CDR3: SAHRGTSDEQF
V: TRBV5-1; D: TRBD2; J: TRBJ2-7; CDR3: ASSLDSGGYEQY
V: TRBV5-1; D: TRBD2; J: TRBJ2-3; CDR3: ASSLVGGGNTDTQY
V: TRBV19; D: .; J: TRBJ1-3; CDR3: ASSFLPLGGVSGNTIY
V: TRBV11-2; D: TRBD2; J: TRBJ2-3; CDR3: ASSLGTSGLTDTQY
V: TRBV7-2; D: .; J: TRBJ2-1; CDR3: ASSLDTARVNEQF
V: TRBV5-1; D: TRBD1; J: TRBJ2-1; CDR3: ASSWTGANEQF
V: TRBV2; D: TRBD1; J: TRBJ1-2; CDR3: ASSARDRERNGYT
V: TRBV28; D: .; J: TRBJ2-7; CDR3: ASTPSGSYEQY
V: TRBV9; D: TRBD1; J: TRBJ1-2; CDR3: ASVGEQGEGYYGYT
V: TRBV4-2; D: TRBD1; J: TRBJ2-1; CDR3: ASSQVEQGAVF
V: TRBV5-1; D: .; J: .; CDR3: ASSSTVTYEQY
V: TRBV6-6; D: .; J: TRBJ2-4; CDR3: ASSLPQENIQY
V: TRBV28; D: TRBD1; J: TRBJ1-2; CDR3: ASSLTGSGAP
V: TRBV7-9; D: .; J: TRBJ2-5; CDR3: ASSLVRGQETQY
V: TRBV5-1; D: TRBD2; J: TRBJ2-7; CDR3: ASSRGSGRYEQY
V: TRBV27; D: .; J: TRBJ2-7; CDR3: ASSARWSSEQC
V: TRBV6-5; D: TRBD2; J: TRBJ2-1; CDR3: ASSYGGEGRNEQF
V: TRBV5-4; D: .; J: TRBJ1-2; CDR3: ASSLVPESYGYT
V: TRBV7-9; D: TRBD1; J: TRBJ2-7; CDR3: SSSSLSRDRVYEQY
V: TRBV7-9; D: TRBD1; J: TRBJ2-5; CDR3: ASSLERGRGETQY
V: TRBV5-1; D: .; J: TRBJ1-1; CDR3: ASSWRTASEAHTEAF
V: TRBV5-4; D: .; J: TRBJ1-1; CDR3: AGSLAGERGNTEAF
V: TRBV7-9; D: TRBD2; J: TRBJ2-5; CDR3: ASSSREARDEQY
V: TRBV28; D: TRBD1; J: TRBJ2-7; CDR3: ASSSYPGTGSYEQY
V: TRBV19; D: .; J: TRBJ2-7; CDR3: ASRGRLGEQY
V: TRBV9; D: .; J: TRBJ2-2; CDR3: ASSADMGPVDTGELF
V: TRBV5-4; D: TRBD1; J: TRBJ1-2; CDR3: ASSPDRDHGYT
V: TRBV11-2; D: TRBD2; J: TRBJ2-1; CDR3: ASSHRLAGIYNEQF
V: TRBV7-8; D: TRBD2; J: TRBJ2-5; CDR3: ASSLGLAGGRSETQY
V: TRBV4-1; D: .; J: TRBJ1-5; CDR3: ASSQEPPTASWQPQH